The 4 T cell receptor beta chains below come from one sample, sequenced in a study of beta chain features in type 1 diabetes. Sequenced material consisted of expressed TCRB transcripts (all of the isolated RNA was reverse transcribed). Clones were read by immunoSEQ multiplex PCR, and TCRdb kept only the in-frame ones, dropping some. The sample includes hundreds of thousands of clones, over 10% of them seen just once. These receptors lack a known antigen. Overall study findings and caveats: Type 1 diabetes patients showed a moderate but significant shortening of TCRB CDR3s in all four CD4+ subsets.

Sequences were obtained from naive CD4+ T cells from blood. Receptors originate from a woman in her late teens or twenties with type 1 diabetes.

The table lists this clone with a few counts. The chain's CDR3 is CASSLAPSAEAFF. In DNA, the CDR3 is TGTGCCAGCAGCTTAGCCCCCTCGGCTGAAGCTTTCTTT. V usage is TRBV11-3 and J usage is TRBJ1-1; D call uncertain. Germline CDR1 is SGHNT and CDR2 is YENEEA. The CDR3 totals 13 residues. Trimming removed 1 base at V and 6 bases at J, with 9 bases between. Looking up the rest from reference TRBV11-3 and TRBJ1-1 gives the full variable domain: EAGVVQSPRYKIIEKKQPVAFWCNPISGHNTLYWYLQNLGQGPELLIRYENEEAVDDSQLPKDRFSAERLKGVDSTLKIQPAELGDSAVYLCASSLAPSAEAFFGQGTRLTVV.

This clone showed up just a few times. Other DNA sequences in this sample translate to the same CDR3. V usage is TRBV5-4 and J usage is TRBJ2-7; perhaps TRBD2 as D (5 bases). The length of the CDR3 is 13 residues. Germline V gives CDR1 SGHNT, CDR2 YYREEE (reference sequence). V dropped 0 bases and J dropped 7 bases, with 11 bases sitting between them. The CDR3 DNA sequence: TGTGCCAGCAGCTTGGGGCTAGCTGATGAGCAGTACTTC. Protein: CASSLGLADEQYF.

The chain has TRBV29-1 and TRBJ1-3; 7 bases are a match to TRBD1. J was trimmed by 4 bases and V by 4 bases; bases with no gene match: 4. The CDR3 runs 13 residues. Germline CDR1 is SQVTM and CDR2 is ANQGSEA. CDR3 DNA: TGCAGCGTTGGAGGGGGCAGAGGAAACACCATATATTTT. Its translation is CSVGGGRGNTIYF.

The V call is TRBV28, the J call TRBJ2-7; D is possibly TRBD1 (6 bases). This CDR3 has 16 residues. Deletions cut 7 bases from V and 4 bases from J, with 23 bases between. CDR1 MDHEN and CDR2 SYDVKM come from the germline V gene. In DNA, the CDR3 is TGTGCCAGCACCGGGACATGGGATGGGGAATGGTACGAGCAGTACTTC. This gives the protein CASTGTWDGEWYEQYF.